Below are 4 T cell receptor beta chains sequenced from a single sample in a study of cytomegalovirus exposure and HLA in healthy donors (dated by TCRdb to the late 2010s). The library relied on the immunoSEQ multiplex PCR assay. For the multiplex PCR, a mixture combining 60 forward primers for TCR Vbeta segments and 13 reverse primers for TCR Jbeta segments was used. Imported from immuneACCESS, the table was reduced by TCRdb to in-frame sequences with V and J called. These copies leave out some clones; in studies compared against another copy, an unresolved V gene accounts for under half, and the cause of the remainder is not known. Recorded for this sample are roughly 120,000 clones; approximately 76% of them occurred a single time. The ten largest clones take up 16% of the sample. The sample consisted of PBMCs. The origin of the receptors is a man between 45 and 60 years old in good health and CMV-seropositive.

The CDR3 coding sequence is TGCGCCAGCAGCTTGGACAGATACGGGGAGCTGTTTTTT. Its translation is CASSLDRYGELFF. This chain links TRBV5-1 with TRBJ2-2; no clear D. Germline CDR1 is SGHRS and CDR2 is YFSETQ. The CDR3 is 13 residues long. Trimming pared 0 bases from V and 7 bases from J, leaving 7 bases between.

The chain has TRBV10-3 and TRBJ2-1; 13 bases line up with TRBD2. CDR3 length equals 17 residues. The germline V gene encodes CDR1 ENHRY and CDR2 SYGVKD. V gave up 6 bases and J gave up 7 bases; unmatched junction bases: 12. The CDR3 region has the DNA TGTGCCATCAGAGGAGGGACTAGCGGGACCCTCTTAAATGAGCAGTTCTTC. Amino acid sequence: CAIRGGTSGTLLNEQFF.

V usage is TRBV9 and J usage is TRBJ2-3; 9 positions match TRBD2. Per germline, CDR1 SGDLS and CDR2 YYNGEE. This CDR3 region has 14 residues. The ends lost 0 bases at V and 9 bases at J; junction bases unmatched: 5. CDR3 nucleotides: TGTGCCAGCAGCGTAGGGCGGGAGGGCCACACGCAGTATTTT. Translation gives CASSVGREGHTQYF.

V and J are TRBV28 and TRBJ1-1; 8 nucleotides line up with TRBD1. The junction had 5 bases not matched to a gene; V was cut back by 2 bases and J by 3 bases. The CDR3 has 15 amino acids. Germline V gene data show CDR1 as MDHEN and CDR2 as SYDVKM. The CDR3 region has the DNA TGTGCCAGCAGTTTAACCGGGACAGGTCACACTGAAGCTTTCTTT. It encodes CASSLTGTGHTEAFF.